The 12 T cell receptor beta chains below all came from one sample that was sequenced in a study of cytomegalovirus exposure and HLA in healthy donors. Both 60 Vbeta primers and 13 Jbeta primers went into the PCR. Assay used: immunoSEQ multiplex PCR; TCRdb lists only in-frame clones, some missing. This table has 120,000 or so clones, more than 9% appearing once. Sequencing was done on a sample of PBMCs. The receptors were gathered from a woman aged 18-29 years in good health and CMV-seropositive.

The rearrangement joins TRBV7-8 to TRBJ2-1; 8 bases line up with TRBD2. V lost 1 base, J lost 6 bases, and 11 bases stayed unmatched. The length of the CDR3 is 17 residues. CDR1 is SGHVS and CDR2 is FQNEAQ in the germline V gene. CDR3: CASSLDPERGISNEQFF. CDR3 coding DNA: TGTGCCAGCAGCTTAGATCCCGAGCGGGGGATATCCAATGAGCAGTTCTTC.

This clone turned up a few times. CDR3 amino acids: CASSGPGRRETQYF. In DNA, the CDR3 is TGTGCCAGCAGCGGGCCAGGGCGGCGGGAGACCCAGTACTTC. The rearrangement uses TRBV9 and TRBJ2-5; weak D call: TRBD1 (5 bases). The V end was cut by 3 bases, the J end by 5 bases, with 14 bases between. Germline CDR1 reads SGDLS; CDR2 reads YYNGEE. The CDR3 is made up of 14 amino acids.

This clone was counted only a few times. The chain joins TRBV11-2 to TRBJ2-5; 7 bases map to TRBD2. The CDR3 spans 13 residues. The J segment lost 4 bases and the V segment lost 5 bases, leaving 4 bases of the junction unmatched. Germline values: CDR1 SGHAT, CDR2 FQNNGV. In nucleotides, the CDR3 is TGTGCCAGCAGCCGGCCGGGGGGAGAGACCCAGTACTTC. Amino acid sequence: CASSRPGGETQYF.

This clone was detected only a few times. The chain combines TRBV5-6 with TRBJ1-3; D is perhaps TRBD1 (5 bases). V was shortened by 2 bases and J by 4 bases, with 10 bases between the two germline ends. Germline V CDR1 and CDR2: SGHDT, YYEEEE. The length of the CDR3 is 14 residues. CDR3 coding DNA: TGTGCCAGCAGCTTTGGGGCAGGGGGAAACACCATATATTTT. Protein product: CASSFGAGGNTIYF.

This clone was counted a few times. The chain combines TRBV18 with TRBJ2-1; 12 bases map to TRBD2. V gave up 0 bases and J gave up 8 bases; unmatched junction bases: 8. CDR3 length equals 17 residues. The V gene's germline CDR1 is KGHSH and CDR2 LQKENI. The CDR3 spells CASSPPPGLAGGYEQFF. For the CDR3, the DNA is TGTGCCAGCTCACCACCCCCGGGACTAGCGGGTGGGTATGAGCAGTTCTTC.

The J gene is TRBJ2-1, the V gene TRBV29-1; 12 positions match TRBD2. With V trimmed by 7 bases and J by 4 bases, 5 bases remained unmatched. The CDR3 runs 14 residues. CDR1 is SQVTM and CDR2 is ANQGSEA in the germline V gene. The CDR3 DNA is TGCAGCGCCAGGACTAGCGGGAAGTACAATGAGCAGTTCTTC. Protein sequence: CSARTSGKYNEQFF.

This clone was recorded only once. The chain recombines TRBV5-1 with TRBJ2-1; 9 bases fit TRBD1. CDR3 length: 14 amino acids. Germline-derived CDR1 and CDR2 are SGHRS and YFSETQ. V lost 0 bases, J lost 7 bases, and 2 bases stayed unmatched. The CDR3 DNA sequence: TGCGCCAGCAGCTTGGGGGGGACAGGGAATGAGCAGTTCTTC. Its translation is CASSLGGTGNEQFF.

This chain connects TRBV7-8 to TRBJ2-5; perhaps TRBD1 as D (5 bases). This CDR3 has 15 residues. V was pared by 7 bases and J by 1 base, with 16 bases between. From germline, CDR1 is SGHVS and CDR2 FQNEAQ. The CDR3 loop reads CASTHIPDSQETQYF. The CDR3 nucleotides read TGTGCCAGCACCCATATACCCGACAGCCAAGAGACCCAGTACTTC.

The chain links TRBV4-1 to TRBJ2-7; 9 nucleotides match TRBD1. CDR1 is MGHRA and CDR2 is YSYEKL in the germline V gene. V was pared by 0 bases and J by 4 bases, with 13 bases of the junction left unmatched. The CDR3 contains 18 residues. The CDR3 is CASSQDHGTGKERYEQYF. The CDR3 nucleotides are TGCGCCAGCAGCCAAGACCATGGGACAGGGAAGGAAAGGTACGAGCAGTACTTC.

The gene calls are TRBV11-1 and TRBJ2-2; the match to TRBD2 covers 9 bases. The CDR3 has 18 amino acids. Losses at the gene ends were 5 bases for V and 6 bases for J; bases not matched to a gene: 16. The germline V gene encodes CDR1 SGHAT and CDR2 FQDESV (reference sequence). The CDR3 DNA reads as TGTGCCAGCAGCCCACCCAGCGGGAGGCCCTACTGGGCCGGGGAGCTGTTTTTT. It specifies CASSPPSGRPYWAGELFF.

CDR3: CASTRGGSDTGELFF. For the CDR3, the DNA is TGCGCCAGCACCCGGGGTGGGAGTGACACCGGGGAGCTGTTTTTT. The rearrangement links TRBV5-1 to TRBJ2-2; D is perhaps TRBD2 (5 bases). Germline CDR1 and CDR2: SGHRS and YFSETQ. The germline V and J ends were trimmed by 6 bases and 3 bases, with 15 bases remaining between them. The CDR3 covers 15 residues. Together with reference TRBV5-1 and TRBJ2-2, the CDR3 gives the full variable domain: KAGVTQTPRYLIKTRGQQVTLSCSPISGHRSVSWYQQTPGQGLQFLFEYFSETQRNKGNFPGRFSGRQFSNSRSEMNVSTLELGDSALYLCASTRGGSDTGELFFGEGSRLTVL.

The chain couples TRBV6-1 to TRBJ2-2, with D uncertain. Trimming removed 0 bases at V and 6 bases at J, with 11 bases between. Germline assignment: CDR1 MNHNS and CDR2 SASEGT. The CDR3 contains 15 residues. CDR3 coding DNA: TGTGCCAGCAGTGAAGCGGGCCATACAGCCGGGGAGCTGTTTTTT. Its protein product is CASSEAGHTAGELFF.